These T cell receptor beta chains were read from a single sample in a study of shared clonotypes between healthy human individuals. Generated by immunoSEQ multiplex PCR, the TCRdb table keeps only in-frame clones and is missing some. This sample yields fewer than 3 million clones, of which 85% to 95% are seen a single time; about 0.41% belongs to the top ten. The sequenced material came from naive CD4+ T cells from PBMCs. The receptors derive from a man aged 18 to 35 in good health. Some clones in this sample may be carry-over from other donors' samples. Each CDR3 is given without its conserved first and last residue. Fields, in order: V gene, J gene, CDR3 protein.

v_call: TRBV2; j_call: TRBJ1-2; cdr3_aa: ASSDRGLLGYT
v_call: TRBV25-1; j_call: TRBJ1-3; cdr3_aa: ASRDSRNTIY
v_call: TRBV12-5; j_call: TRBJ2-3; cdr3_aa: ASGWDYSTDTQY
v_call: TRBV5-4; j_call: TRBJ2-4; cdr3_aa: ASSLDKNIQY
v_call: TRBV4-2; j_call: TRBJ1-1; cdr3_aa: ASKGEFTEAF
v_call: TRBV5-6; j_call: TRBJ2-1; cdr3_aa: ASSWGLVVSEQF
v_call: TRBV15; j_call: TRBJ1-5; cdr3_aa: ATSGQGGNQPQH
v_call: TRBV5-1; j_call: TRBJ1-2; cdr3_aa: ASSLEGGYPGYT
v_call: TRBV10-2; j_call: TRBJ2-5; cdr3_aa: ASGGGQGEKRKTQY
v_call: TRBV5-4; j_call: TRBJ1-1; cdr3_aa: ASSWRQGNTEAF
v_call: TRBV9; j_call: TRBJ2-7; cdr3_aa: ASSPRRLAGMYEQY
v_call: TRBV9; j_call: TRBJ1-5; cdr3_aa: ASSVVIVQPQH
v_call: TRBV4-2; j_call: TRBJ2-1; cdr3_aa: ASSLDPRLNEQF
v_call: TRBV9; j_call: TRBJ2-7; cdr3_aa: ASSAGTRGGYEQY
v_call: TRBV27; j_call: TRBJ2-7; cdr3_aa: ASSLGPARTYEQY
v_call: TRBV28; j_call: TRBJ1-4; cdr3_aa: ASSGSPGEKLF
v_call: TRBV30; j_call: TRBJ2-4; cdr3_aa: AWKGAKNIQY
v_call: TRBV28; j_call: TRBJ1-5; cdr3_aa: ASSPGPDRPQH
v_call: TRBV2; j_call: TRBJ1-3; cdr3_aa: ASSEIWGGINTIY
v_call: TRBV6-1; j_call: TRBJ1-4; cdr3_aa: ASSGNEKLF
v_call: TRBV20-1; j_call: TRBJ1-2; cdr3_aa: SARVLPGYT
v_call: TRBV2; j_call: TRBJ2-7; cdr3_aa: ASSEVTERQY
v_call: TRBV10-3; j_call: TRBJ1-1; cdr3_aa: AISQDGNTEAF
v_call: TRBV5-4; j_call: TRBJ2-5; cdr3_aa: ASTRWVAEQETQY
v_call: TRBV6-1; j_call: TRBJ2-5; cdr3_aa: ASSRPFQETQY
v_call: TRBV30; j_call: TRBJ1-4; cdr3_aa: AWAGEKLF
v_call: TRBV28; j_call: TRBJ2-1; cdr3_aa: ASSLFRLSYNEQF
v_call: TRBV7-2; j_call: TRBJ2-7; cdr3_aa: ASSPQSSTGGAGEQY
v_call: TRBV4-2; j_call: TRBJ1-1; cdr3_aa: ASSQEVFRNTEAF
v_call: TRBV7-9; j_call: TRBJ2-5; cdr3_aa: ASSLNVRTRGY
v_call: TRBV4-1; j_call: TRBJ2-5; cdr3_aa: ASSQANHRAQETQY
v_call: TRBV14; j_call: TRBJ1-1; cdr3_aa: ASSPQGATAAAF
v_call: TRBV19; j_call: TRBJ1-3; cdr3_aa: ASPPEPGNTIY
v_call: TRBV5-4; j_call: TRBJ2-7; cdr3_aa: ASSGGLAGAYEQY
v_call: TRBV19; j_call: TRBJ2-2; cdr3_aa: ASTVGTGDFTGELF
v_call: TRBV15; j_call: TRBJ1-1; cdr3_aa: ATSPRTAPNTEAF
v_call: TRBV4-1; j_call: TRBJ1-5; cdr3_aa: ASSQAWGIGNQPQH
v_call: TRBV5-4; j_call: TRBJ2-5; cdr3_aa: ASSPGLAGGHPGETQY
v_call: TRBV5-5; j_call: TRBJ2-7; cdr3_aa: ASSPPDPYEQY
v_call: TRBV28; j_call: TRBJ1-2; cdr3_aa: ASSPQGAYGYT
v_call: TRBV7-3; j_call: TRBJ2-3; cdr3_aa: ASSPEPTDTQY
v_call: TRBV4-1; j_call: TRBJ2-3; cdr3_aa: ASSPLGQGITDTQY
v_call: TRBV28; j_call: TRBJ2-7; cdr3_aa: ASSGTRENIYEQY
v_call: TRBV5-1; j_call: TRBJ2-7; cdr3_aa: ASGEGTSGSDEQY